A single TCR beta chain is shown here with its context. Other DNA sequences of this sample code for an identical CDR3. These data belong to a study of shared clonotypes between healthy human individuals. Only in-frame clones appear in the TCRdb table, and some are missing; sequencing was by immunoSEQ multiplex PCR. Among over 2,000,000 clones listed, 85% to 95% were seen once. Germline loops: CDR1 SGDLS, CDR2 YYNGEE. V lost 2 bases and J 7 bases, leaving 15 bases between the germline ends. The CDR3 length is 14 residues. In the naive CD8 group, cells lacked CD45RO and were positively selected for CCR7, so terminally differentiated effector memory CD45RA+ cells were left out.

Material: naive CD8+ T cells from PBMCs. The V gene is TRBV9, the J gene TRBJ2-5; possibly TRBD2 for D (6 bases). The receptor was derived from a man younger than 35 in good health. Some clones in this sample may be carry-over from other donors' samples. The CDR3 region is CASSVGGGKGTQYF. CDR3 sequence (DNA): TGTGCCAGCAGCGTCGGGGGAGGTAAAGGGACCCAGTACTTC. Supplemented by reference TRBV9 and TRBJ2-5, the full variable domain reads DSGVTQTPKHLITATGQRVTLRCSPRSGDLSVYWYQQSLDQGLQFLIQYYNGEERAKGNILERFSAQQFPDLHSELNLSSLELGDSALYFCASSVGGGKGTQYFGPGTRLLVL.